In this sample, the clone carrying this T cell receptor (beta chain) turned up many times. The antigen is undetermined. This sample was included in a study of T cells in Graves' hyperthyroidism and ophthalmopathy. Study details: Initial diagnosis, before any treatment, was when peripheral blood was collected.

Diagnoses were established using clinical symptoms, serum thyroxine and TRAb, thyroid ultrasound and orbital computed tomography. Amplified regions were TCR beta CDR3 sequences from RNA transcripts. The study used the HTBI primer set for a first-round RT-PCR of the TCR CDR3. From the multiplex PCR reads, TCRdb called clonotypes with MiXCR, one entry per CDR3 protein. The sample holds approximately 690,000 distinct CDR3 sequences, 14% seen once. The V gene lost 10 bases and the J gene lost 2 bases, with 13 bases spanning the gap. This CDR3 spans 13 amino acids. From germline, CDR1 is SNHLY and CDR2 FYNNEI. Findings and limits, study-wide: Expanded thyroid clonotypes (above 0.001) were mostly also found in blood. Separating ophthalmopathy from stable hyperthyroidism was achieved by a 13 V-J model.

The chain joins TRBV2 to TRBJ2-3, with D possibly being TRBD1 (5 bases). This TCR was sampled from a woman in her 50s with Graves' ophthalmopathy. The specimen sequenced was blood. This CDR3 reads CATKGRNTDTQYF. The CDR3 bases are TGTGCCACTAAGGGGCGGAACACAGATACGCAGTATTTT.